The 3 T cell receptor beta chains below were found in one sample sequenced in a study of regulatory T cells in long-lasting Graves disease. Both iRepertoire HTBI primers and Arm-PCR of CDR3 regions were used to build the TCR beta libraries. TCRdb reanalysed the multiplex PCR reads using MiXCR and keeps one entry per CDR3 protein. Of roughly 450,000 distinct CDR3 sequences listed, approximately 23% are singletons. Time point meaning: persistent/refractory GD, antithyroid drugs over 5 years with positive TRAb. PBMC RNA served as the TCR library source. The starting material was peripheral blood mononuclear cells (PBMCs), obtained when the disease was refractory, from a patient treated with antithyroid drugs. Source of these receptors: a female donor with Graves disease.

The chain couples TRBV12-3 or TRBV12-4 to TRBJ2-1; the D gene could be TRBD1 or TRBD2 (5 bases each). Between the trimmed V and J ends, which lost 6 bases and 5 bases, there was a span of 14 bases. The length of the CDR3 is 14 residues. This chain's CDR3 is CASSRGEGHNEQFF. DNA of the CDR3: TGTGCCAGCAGCCGAGGGGAAGGCCACAATGAGCAGTTCTTC.

J is TRBJ2-5 and V is TRBV5-6; TRBD1 agrees at 7 bases. The junction had 7 bases not matched to a gene; V was cut back by 0 bases and J by 5 bases. Germline CDR1 and CDR2: SGHDT and YYEEEE. CDR3 size: 15 residues. CDR3 sequence reads: CASSLETGYRETQYF. Here the CDR3 DNA reads TGTGCCAGCAGCTTGGAGACAGGGTACCGGGAGACCCAGTACTTC.

This clonotype has only a few counts. The chain uses TRBV10-3 and TRBJ2-7; D ambiguous. The CDR3 is made up of 14 amino acids. Trimming shortened V by 2 bases and J by 1 base, and 9 bases separated the two germline ends. Per germline, CDR1 ENHRY and CDR2 SYGVKD. The CDR3 is CAISEGVSSYEQYF. CDR3 coding DNA: TGTGCCATCAGTGAGGGGGTCAGTTCCTACGAGCAGTACTTC.